This TCR beta chain was sequenced for a study of blood T cell repertoires in COVID-19. Overall study: Material from acute and convalescent COVID-19 was sourced from the United States, Italy and Spain. T cells, B-cell-depleted T cells, or PBMCs provided the cDNA or gDNA that served as material.

TCRdb's copy holds only in-frame clones and misses some; the assay was immunoSEQ multiplex PCR. The sample includes 250,000 to 300,000 clones, around 82% of them seen just once. Germline CDR1 and CDR2: LNHDA and SQIVND (reference sequence). The CDR3 loop spans 17 amino acids. V was pared by 1 base and J by 0 bases, with 10 bases between. Input material: peripheral blood. The chain employs TRBV19 and TRBJ2-6, with D unresolved. This sequence originates from a woman younger than 30 with acute or convalescent COVID-19. CDR3: CASSIVYYYSGANVLTF. The CDR3 DNA reads as TGTGCCAGTAGTATAGTTTACTACTACTCTGGGGCCAACGTCCTGACTTTC.